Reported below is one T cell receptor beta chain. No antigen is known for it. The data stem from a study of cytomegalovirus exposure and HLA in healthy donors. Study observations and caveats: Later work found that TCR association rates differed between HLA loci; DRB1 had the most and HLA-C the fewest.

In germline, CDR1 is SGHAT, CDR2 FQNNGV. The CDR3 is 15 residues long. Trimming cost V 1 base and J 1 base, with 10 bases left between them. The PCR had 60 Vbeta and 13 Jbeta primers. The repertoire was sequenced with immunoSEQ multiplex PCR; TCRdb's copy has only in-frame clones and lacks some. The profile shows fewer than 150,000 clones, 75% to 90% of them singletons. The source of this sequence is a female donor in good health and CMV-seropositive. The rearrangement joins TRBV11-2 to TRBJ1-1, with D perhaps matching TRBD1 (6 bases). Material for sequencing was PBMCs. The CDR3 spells CASSLVSTGNTEAFF. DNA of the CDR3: TGTGCCAGCAGCTTAGTATCGACAGGGAACACTGAAGCTTTCTTT.